The 25 T cell receptor beta chains below were found in one sample sequenced in a study of blood T cell repertoires in COVID-19. TCRdb keeps only in-frame clones here, not all; method: immunoSEQ multiplex PCR. The sample has 150,000 or so clones, roughly 87% seen once. The specimen sequenced was PBMCs or T cells enriched from blood (not recorded which). Source of these receptors: a human donor with acute COVID-19. The donor label of this sample is uncertain.

This chain links TRBV9 with TRBJ2-6, with a weak D call TRBD1 (5 bases). Trimming removed 2 bases from V and 0 bases from J, with 15 bases in between. The CDR3 loop spans 18 amino acids. Germline values: CDR1 SGDLS, CDR2 YYNGEE. CDR3: CASSVTLHTGSGANVLTF. In nucleotides, the CDR3 is TGTGCCAGCAGCGTGACCCTTCATACAGGCTCTGGGGCCAACGTCCTGACTTTC.

This clone was observed many times. The chain joins TRBV5-1 to TRBJ1-1; possibly TRBD1 for D (5 bases). The CDR3 sequence is 16 residues long. Germline V gene lookup returns CDR1 SGHRS and CDR2 YFSETQ. V was shortened by 1 base and J by 0 bases, with 13 bases between the two germline ends. The CDR3 region has the DNA TGCGCCAGCAGCTTGCCCCAGGGAGGGTTGAACACTGAAGCTTTCTTT. Translating it yields CASSLPQGGLNTEAFF.

The V and J genes are TRBV12-3 or TRBV12-4 and TRBJ1-1, with D maybe TRBD1 (5 bases). This CDR3 contains 13 residues. Between the trimmed V and J ends, which lost 3 bases and 4 bases, there was a span of 9 bases. CDR3 sequence reads: CASSFPGGTEAFF. CDR3 in DNA: TGTGCCAGCAGTTTCCCCGGGGGCACTGAAGCTTTCTTT.

V is TRBV11-2 and J is TRBJ2-5, with 10 positions matching TRBD1. This CDR3 region has 15 residues. The trim removed 0 bases at V and 6 bases at J, leaving 4 bases unmatched. The germline CDR1 and CDR2 sequences are SGHAT and FQNNGV. The CDR3 here is CASSLDRTGGQTQYF. CDR3 bases: TGTGCCAGCAGCTTAGATCGGACAGGGGGACAGACCCAGTACTTC. Looking up the rest from reference TRBV11-2 and TRBJ2-5 gives the full variable domain: EAGVAQSPRYKIIEKRQSVAFWCNPISGHATLYWYQQILGQGPKLLIQFQNNGVVDDSQLPKDRFSAERLKGVDSTLKIQPAKLEDSAVYLCASSLDRTGGQTQYFGPGTRLLVL.

This clone occurred once. This chain connects TRBV4-3 to TRBJ2-5; the match to TRBD2 covers 7 bases. Germline V gene data show CDR1 as LGHNA and CDR2 as YSLEER. The CDR3 consists of 16 residues. V trimming: 1 base; J trimming: 2 bases; junction bases outside the gene matches: 7. The CDR3 reads CASSQGVGGRQETQYF. The CDR3 bases are TGCGCCAGCAGCCAAGGCGTCGGGGGGAGACAAGAGACCCAGTACTTC.

The V and J genes are TRBV25-1 and TRBJ2-2, with TRBD1 matching over 9 bases. The J segment lost 2 bases and the V segment lost 7 bases, leaving 8 bases of the junction unmatched. The CDR3 spans 16 residues. Germline V lookup: CDR1 MGHDK, CDR2 SYGVNS. CDR3 coding DNA: TGTGCCAGCACCCCGGGACAGGGCGGAAACACCGGGGAGCTGTTTTTT. This codes for CASTPGQGGNTGELFF.

The chain carries TRBV7-2 and TRBJ1-2; 8 nucleotides line up with TRBD1. CDR3 size: 15 residues. CDR1 is SGHTA, CDR2 FQGNSA, per germline. Trimming took 2 bases from V and 3 from J; bases not matched to a gene: 5. The CDR3 reads CASSLRLQGDYGYTF. The CDR3 region has the DNA TGTGCCAGCAGCTTAAGACTACAGGGGGACTATGGCTACACCTTC.

The V call is TRBV6-1, the J call TRBJ2-7; possibly TRBD1 for D (5 bases). The CDR3 length is 15 residues. The germline V gene has CDR1 MNHNS and CDR2 SASEGT. Trimming removed 7 bases at V and 1 base at J, with 17 bases between. The CDR3 is CASTDGQGGSYEQYF. DNA of the CDR3: TGTGCCAGCACCGATGGACAAGGTGGGTCCTACGAGCAGTACTTC.

This sequence joins TRBV7-2 and TRBJ1-1; D unclear. Per the germline V gene, CDR1 is SGHTA and CDR2 is FQGNSA. CDR3 size: 15 residues. With 7 bases removed from V and 5 bases from J, the gap between germline ends came to 20 bases. As DNA, the CDR3 is TGTGCCAGCATACTCGGAGAACCCCTGCGGACTGAAGCTTTCTTT. Translation: CASILGEPLRTEAFF.

V is TRBV12-5 and J is TRBJ2-7; D remains unclear. V was trimmed by 6 bases and J by 0 bases, leaving 12 bases between them. CDR1 is LGHNT, CDR2 FRNRAP, per germline. The CDR3 extends over 14 amino acids. The CDR3 DNA reads as TGTGCTAGTGGACCCGACAAGTACTCCTACGAGCAGTACTTC. It yields the protein CASGPDKYSYEQYF.

The CDR3 protein is CASSLKGGFYNEQFF. Here the CDR3 DNA reads TGTGCCAGCAGTCTTAAGGGAGGGTTCTACAATGAGCAGTTCTTC. The rearrangement joins TRBV11-2 to TRBJ2-1; 7 bases fit TRBD2. The germline V gene encodes CDR1 SGHAT and CDR2 FQNNGV. V dropped 6 bases and J dropped 3; count of bases not matched to a gene: 8. The CDR3 has 15 amino acids.

V usage is TRBV6-5 and J usage is TRBJ2-1, with a weak D call TRBD1 (5 bases). V lost 8 bases and J lost 6, with 11 bases in between. CDR1 and CDR2 (germline): MNHEY, SVGAGI. There are 12 residues in the CDR3. The CDR3 spells CASSRQFNEQFF. The CDR3 region has the DNA TGTGCCAGCTCGAGACAGTTCAATGAGCAGTTCTTC.

This sequence joins TRBV3-1 (or the pseudogene TRBV3-2) and TRBJ2-7, with D possibly matching TRBD1 (6 bases). The CDR3 totals 11 residues. Germline V gene sequence: CDR1 LGHDT, CDR2 YNNKEL (reference sequence). V dropped 6 bases and J dropped 13 bases, with 16 bases sitting between them. CDR3 in DNA: TGTGCCAGCAGGAGGGGGACCGATATCTACTTC. Translated: CASRRGTDIYF.

V gene TRBV7-8 combines with J gene TRBJ2-7, with unresolved D. Germline V lookup: CDR1 SGHVS, CDR2 FQNEAQ. Trimming removed 4 bases from V and 4 bases from J, with 5 bases in between. This CDR3 contains 11 residues. The CDR3 loop is CASSSHYEQYF. Written as DNA, the CDR3 is TGTGCCAGCAGCTCCCATTACGAGCAGTACTTC.

The V call is TRBV28, the J call TRBJ1-4; D may be TRBD1 (5 bases). The V gene's germline CDR1 is MDHEN and CDR2 SYDVKM. CDR3 length: 14 amino acids. Trimming took 0 bases from V and 7 from J, leaving 9 bases between them. The CDR3 coding sequence is TGTGCCAGCAGTTTATGGGGGCAGCGTGAAAAACTGTTTTTT. Translated, it gives CASSLWGQREKLFF.

This chain connects TRBV27 to TRBJ2-1, with a weak D call TRBD2 (6 bases). The CDR3 contains 14 residues. CDR1 and CDR2 from the germline V gene are MNHEY and SMNVEV (reference sequence). V was trimmed by 2 bases and J by 4 bases, leaving 9 bases between them. Here the CDR3 DNA reads TGTGCCAGCAGTTTAAGGGGACTTTACAATGAGCAGTTCTTC. Amino acids: CASSLRGLYNEQFF.

This rearrangement joins TRBV28 to TRBJ1-2, with a weak D call TRBD1 (6 bases). This CDR3 spans 13 amino acids. Trimming removed 6 bases from V and 2 bases from J, with 10 bases in between. Germline CDR1 is MDHEN and CDR2 is SYDVKM. The CDR3 region has the DNA TGTGCCAGCAGGGGGGCAGGGAACTATGGCTACACCTTC. This encodes CASRGAGNYGYTF.

V gene TRBV5-1 combines with J gene TRBJ1-2; D is undetermined. CDR1 and CDR2 from the germline V gene are SGHRS and YFSETQ. V was cut by 1 base and J by 8 bases, with 6 bases left in between. The CDR3 totals 11 residues. CDR3 sequence: CASSLLGGYTF. CDR3 bases: TGCGCCAGCAGCTTGCTGGGCGGCTACACCTTC.

The chain links TRBV5-1 to TRBJ2-7; D is unclear. V dropped 2 bases and J dropped 1 base, with 10 bases sitting between them. Germline CDR1 and CDR2: SGHRS and YFSETQ. The CDR3 sequence is 14 residues long. The CDR3 sequence: CASSFTTESYEQYF. DNA of the CDR3: TGCGCCAGCAGCTTTACGACGGAGTCCTACGAGCAGTACTTC.

The chain joins TRBV30 to TRBJ1-1, with no clear D. The V gene lost 0 bases and the J gene lost 0 bases, with 8 bases spanning the gap. Germline assignment: CDR1 GTSNPN and CDR2 SVGIG (reference sequence). This CDR3 spans 14 amino acids. The CDR3 sequence: CAWSVVSMNTEAFF. The CDR3 nucleotides are TGTGCCTGGAGTGTAGTGAGCATGAACACTGAAGCTTTCTTT.

The chain links TRBV4-1 to TRBJ1-5; 7 nucleotides align to TRBD1. CDR1 and CDR2 (germline): MGHRA, YSYEKL. The V and J ends lost 4 bases and 4 bases, in that order; junction bases with no gene match: 7. The CDR3 sequence is 15 residues long. The CDR3 nucleotides read TGCGCCAGCAGCCCCAGACAGGGCCCTAATCAGCCCCAGCATTTT. Its translation is CASSPRQGPNQPQHF.

In its sample, this clone was seen a few times. The chain employs TRBV6-6 and TRBJ2-3; 14 bases are shared with TRBD2. J lost 2 bases, V lost 5 bases, and 12 bases had no gene match. The CDR3 runs to 19 residues. CDR1 is MNHNY, CDR2 SVGAGI, per germline (reference sequence). The CDR3 is CASSLRGTSGGDDTDTQYF. DNA of the CDR3: TGTGCCAGCAGTCTCCGGGGGACTAGCGGGGGAGACGACACAGATACGCAGTATTTT.

The rearrangement uses TRBV7-2 and TRBJ1-1, with 8 bases that match TRBD1. Per the germline V gene, CDR1 is SGHTA and CDR2 is FQGNSA. The trim removed 8 bases at V and 5 bases at J, leaving 13 bases unmatched. This CDR3 contains 15 residues. CDR3 DNA: TGTGCCAGCGTCCGCCCCAACAGGGGGGGAACTGAAGCTTTCTTT. Its translation is CASVRPNRGGTEAFF.

This clone was recorded a few times. The chain is built from TRBV30 and TRBJ1-6; a possible D gene is TRBD1 (6 bases). Germline CDR1 and CDR2: GTSNPN and SVGIG (reference sequence). CDR3 size: 16 residues. The V end lost 6 bases, the J end lost 0 bases, and 15 bases lay between the germline ends. CDR3 protein: CACDYTGSSYNSPLHF. The CDR3 DNA follows: TGTGCCTGTGATTACACAGGGAGCTCCTATAATTCACCCCTCCACTTT.

The CDR3: CASTSRETQYF. Written as DNA, the CDR3 is TGTGCCAGCACCTCCCGGGAGACCCAGTACTTC. The rearrangement links TRBV2 to TRBJ2-5; D uncertain. V was cut by 7 bases and J by 5 bases, with 8 bases left in between. Germline loops: CDR1 SNHLY, CDR2 FYNNEI. This CDR3 spans 11 amino acids. Full variable domain (remainder filled in from reference TRBV2 and TRBJ2-5): EPEVTQTPSHQVTQMGQEVILRCVPISNHLYFYWYRQILGQKVEFLVSFYNNEISEKSEIFDDQFSVERPDGSNFTLKIRSTKLEDSAMYFCASTSRETQYFGPGTRLLVL.